This T cell receptor beta chain was sequenced during a study of blood T cell repertoires in COVID-19. Study information: COVID-19 samples collected from the United States, Italy and Spain covered acute and convalescent phases. In each case, the material was cDNA or gDNA derived from T cells, B-cell-depleted T cells, or PBMCs.

CDR1 and CDR2 (germline): SGHRS, YFSETQ. The CDR3 loop spans 14 amino acids. The germline V and J ends were trimmed by 4 bases and 1 base, with 11 bases remaining between them. As handled by the study authors: Cell counts per sample came from amplifying reference gene primers. Data came from immunoSEQ multiplex PCR; TCRdb stores just in-frame clones and leaves some out. That table is the source of V, J and clone size, and D and trimming were worked out from the DNA. The data contain fewer than 95,000 clones, about 78% of them singletons. The chain joins TRBV5-1 to TRBJ1-1, with D possibly matching TRBD1 (6 bases). Specimen: peripheral blood. The clonotype comes from a woman of 80 years or more with acute or convalescent COVID-19. CDR3 nucleotides: TGCGCCAGCAGCACCTCAGGGGCGAACACTGAAGCTTTCTTT. It codes for CASSTSGANTEAFF.